A selection of T cell receptor beta chains follows, all from one sample in a study of blood T cell repertoires in COVID-19. Libraries were prepared by immunoSEQ multiplex PCR; TCRdb keeps only in-frame clonotypes and omits some of them. The table includes over 200,000 clones, around 84% detected once. Sequencing used PBMCs or T cells enriched from blood (not recorded which). These receptors were collected from a man between 18 and 35 years old who had recovered from COVID-19. Each CDR3 is given with its conserved first and last residue. The order of the fields is V gene, J gene, D gene, clone size, CDR3 protein, CDR3 DNA. A D gene is named only where the DNA matches it firmly. The size entry is marked missing in some rows and otherwise reads once, few, many or a size class.

TRBV27	TRBJ1-6	TRBD1	-	CASRGTDNSPLHF	TGTGCCAGCCGTGGGACAGATAATTCACCCCTCCACTTT
TRBV5-6	TRBJ1-2	-	-	CASSLRYGYTF	TGTGCCAGCAGCTTGCGCTATGGCTACACCTTC
TRBV18	TRBJ1-1	TRBD1	-	CASSPSINRGDTEAFF	TGTGCCAGCTCACCATCTATAAACAGGGGTGACACTGAAGCTTTCTTT
TRBV30	TRBJ1-2	-	-	CAWRPGRGRKVERVNYGYTF	TGTGCCTGGAGACCAGGTAGAGGGAGAAAAGTCGAACGGGTTAACTATGGCTACACCTTC
TRBV24-1	TRBJ2-1	-	-	CATSDPGGRNGDEQFF	TGTGCCACCAGTGACCCGGGGGGCCGAAATGGCGATGAGCAGTTCTTC
TRBV27	TRBJ1-1	TRBD1	-	CASSFLPFPGQHPSGNTEAFF	TGTGCCAGCAGTTTCTTACCCTTTCCGGGACAGCACCCCTCTGGGAACACTGAAGCTTTCTTT
TRBV10-2	TRBJ2-3	TRBD2	-	CASTERGARDTQYF	TGCGCCAGCACGGAGCGGGGGGCCAGAGATACGCAGTATTTT
TRBV18	TRBJ2-1	TRBD2	-	CASSTGGTSGDSNEQFF	TGTGCCAGCTCAACCGGCGGGACTAGCGGAGACTCAAATGAGCAGTTCTTC
TRBV5-6	TRBJ2-5	TRBD2	-	CASSLASTSGGETQYF	TGTGCCAGCAGCTTGGCTTCTACTAGCGGGGGAGAGACCCAGTACTTC
TRBV30	TRBJ1-1	-	-	CAWKRHREPNTEAFF	TGTGCCTGGAAACGTCACAGGGAGCCGAACACTGAAGCTTTCTTT
TRBV11-2	TRBJ1-5	-	-	CASSLETDGLYSNQPQHF	TGTGCCAGCAGCTTAGAGACTGACGGCCTCTATAGCAATCAGCCCCAGCATTTT
TRBV5-1	TRBJ2-7	TRBD1	once	CASSSVSTGVSSYEQYF	TGCGCCAGCAGCTCAGTTAGTACAGGGGTCAGCTCCTACGAGCAGTACTTC
TRBV5-1	TRBJ2-5	TRBD2	-	CASSPNFLAGGFQETQYF	TGCGCCAGCAGCCCTAACTTTCTAGCGGGGGGATTCCAAGAGACCCAGTACTTC
TRBV27	TRBJ1-1	-	-	CASGRARREAFF	TGTGCCAGCGGCAGGGCAAGAAGGGAAGCTTTCTTT
TRBV24-1	TRBJ2-1	-	-	CATSDFGRDNEQFF	TGTGCCACCAGTGATTTTGGGAGAGACAATGAGCAGTTCTTC
TRBV18	TRBJ1-2	-	-	CASSPGRGKEGYTF	TGTGCCAGCTCACCGGGCAGGGGAAAGGAGGGCTACACCTTC
TRBV27	TRBJ2-7	-	-	CASHGGLEQYF	TGTGCCAGCCATGGCGGCTTAGAGCAGTACTTC
TRBV29-1	TRBJ2-7	-	-	CSVGSGYEQYF	TGCAGCGTTGGTTCAGGTTACGAGCAGTACTTC
TRBV4-1	TRBJ2-1	TRBD2	-	CASRETGGPSVNEQFF	TGCGCCAGCAGGGAGACGGGAGGGCCCTCGGTGAATGAGCAGTTCTTC
TRBV28	TRBJ1-5	-	-	CASSGIWGERNQPQHF	TGTGCCAGCAGTGGGATTTGGGGGGAAAGGAATCAGCCCCAGCATTTT
TRBV24-1	TRBJ1-1	-	-	CATSDGGAGRRTEAFF	TGTGCCACCAGTGATGGGGGGGCGGGGCGCAGGACTGAAGCTTTCTTT
TRBV21-1	TRBJ2-2	-	-	CASSKISKRQTNTGELFF	TGTGCCAGCAGCAAAATTTCCAAAAGACAGACGAACACCGGGGAGCTGTTTTTT
TRBV5-5	TRBJ1-5	-	once	CASSLDAARVGSNQPQHF	TGTGCCAGCAGCTTGGACGCAGCCAGGGTTGGGAGCAATCAGCCCCAGCATTTT
TRBV2	TRBJ1-6	-	once	CASRIQLNSPLHF	TGTGCCAGCAGAATACAGCTGAATTCACCCCTCCACTTT
TRBV28	TRBJ2-7	TRBD2	-	CASSSRTSSAYEQYF	TGTGCCAGCAGTTCGAGGACTAGCTCGGCCTACGAGCAGTACTTC
TRBV30	TRBJ2-1	-	-	CAWSLVGEEQFF	TGTGCCTGGAGTCTAGTCGGGGAAGAACAGTTCTTC
TRBV11-3	TRBJ2-5	TRBD1	-	CASSLQPGTGDLGTQYF	TGTGCCAGCAGCTTACAACCCGGGACAGGGGATTTAGGGACCCAGTACTTC
TRBV10-3	TRBJ2-1	TRBD1	-	CAISPTGEYNEQFF	TGTGCCATCAGCCCGACAGGGGAATACAATGAGCAGTTCTTC
TRBV19	TRBJ2-1	-	-	CASTLTVQGEQFF	TGTGCCAGTACCCTGACAGTGCAAGGGGAGCAGTTCTTC